This paragraph reports one T cell receptor (beta chain). After removal of 11 bases from V and 4 bases from J, the junction contained 12 bases not matched to a gene. Germline lookup yields CDR1 LNHDA and CDR2 SQIVND (reference sequence). The CDR3 totals 14 residues. Sequencing was performed with immunoSEQ multiplex PCR; in TCRdb, only in-frame clones are kept and a portion is missing. The sample lists about 240,000 clones, 85% occurring once. This entry comes from a study of blood T cell repertoires in COVID-19. On the study more broadly: T cells, B-cell-depleted T cells, or PBMCs provided the cDNA or gDNA that served as material.

The source material was peripheral blood. The receptor's source is a man aged 45-65 years with COVID-19, enrolled during active disease. This chain links TRBV19 with TRBJ1-1, with 8 bases matching TRBD1. CDR3 DNA sequence: TGTGCCGCAAAGGCGGACAGGGAGTTCACTGAAGCTTTCTTT. Protein sequence: CAAKADREFTEAFF.